Each of the 32 T cell receptor beta chains below was sequenced from the same sample in a study of blood T cells in healthy people across ages. Together with a sample-barcoded 5' primer, a J-beta primer mix was included in a second PCR lasting about 6 to 12 cycles. TCRdb itself ran the 5' RACE reads through MiXCR, one entry per CDR3 protein. The sample lists around 1,000,000 distinct CDR3 sequences, under 30% seen once, with about 0.72% in the top ten. The sample was also linked to a second study, of T cells of mothers and their children.

The sequencing sample was made of blood. Receptors originate from a girl aged 2-10 years in good health.

This chain uses TRBV18 with TRBJ2-3, with 8 nucleotides matching TRBD2. Germline CDR1 is KGHSH and CDR2 is LQKENI. The length of the CDR3 is 15 residues. V lost 5 bases, J lost 1 base, and 5 bases stayed unmatched. The CDR3 loop reads CASSLIAGRTDTQYF. The CDR3 nucleotides are TGTGCCAGCTCATTAATAGCGGGGCGCACAGATACGCAGTATTTT.

In this sample, this clonotype turned up a few times. The V and J genes are TRBV27 and TRBJ2-1; D perhaps matches TRBD2 (6 bases). The germline gives CDR1 MNHEY, CDR2 SMNVEV (reference sequence). With 4 bases removed from V and 3 bases from J, the gap between germline ends came to 25 bases. The CDR3 has 19 residues. CDR3: CASSSDGQMTSPNYNEQFF. The CDR3, as DNA: TGTGCCAGCAGTTCCGATGGGCAGATGACTAGTCCGAACTACAATGAGCAGTTCTTC.

This clonotype was counted between two and nine times. The V gene is TRBV28, the J gene TRBJ2-3; 10 positions match TRBD2. V gave up 4 bases and J gave up 6 bases; unmatched junction bases: 13. The CDR3 totals 17 residues. Germline CDR1 MDHEN, CDR2 SYDVKM. The CDR3, as DNA: TGTGCCAGCAGTTACGGTAGCGGGAGGATCCTAGGGGATACGCAGTATTTT. This sequence encodes CASSYGSGRILGDTQYF.

J is TRBJ2-2 and V is TRBV6-6; 8 positions agree with TRBD2. CDR3 length equals 15 residues. CDR1 and CDR2 (germline): MNHNY, SVGAGI (reference sequence). Losses at the gene ends were 10 bases for V and 3 bases for J; bases not matched to a gene: 10. CDR3 nucleotide sequence: TGTGCCATCCCGGGGGGGGCCTCCGACACCGGGGAGCTGTTTTTT. Translated: CAIPGGASDTGELFF.

This clonotype appeared a few times. The chain recombines TRBV25-1 with TRBJ2-5; no clear D gene. Gene TRBJ2-1 matches the end of the DNA better, so the J call may be wrong. CDR1 is MGHDK, CDR2 SYGVNS, per germline. The CDR3 contains 11 residues. CDR3 residues: CASGVGNEQFF. CDR3 in DNA: TGTGCCAGCGGGGTCGGCAATGAGCAGTTCTTC.

For this clonotype: The germline gene is not matched at one end of the junction; a read error may be the cause. The chain carries TRBV5-1 and TRBJ2-5, with TRBD1 matching over 9 bases. Judging by the DNA end, TRBJ2-1 fits better; the J call may be wrong. CDR1 and CDR2 (germline): SGHRS, YFSETQ. The CDR3 has 16 amino acids. In DNA, the CDR3 is TGTGCCAGCAGCTTGATAGGCGGACAGGGGTATTGGGAGCAGTTCTTC. Translated, it gives CASSLIGGQGYWEQFF.

This chain uses TRBV7-2 with TRBJ2-7; 13 bases are a match to TRBD2. Per the germline V gene, CDR1 is SGHTA and CDR2 is FQGNSA. This CDR3 has 16 residues. V was pared by 1 base and J by 2 bases, with 2 bases of the junction left unmatched. CDR3 residues: CASSLELAGGTYEQYF. In DNA form, the CDR3 reads TGTGCCAGCAGCTTAGAACTAGCGGGAGGGACCTACGAGCAGTACTTC.

Concerning this clonotype itself: This is likely a read error, given that the CDR3 carries no conserved phenylalanine or tryptophan at its end. This chain uses TRBV20-1 with TRBJ1-2; 12 bases line up with TRBD1. Germline lookup yields CDR1 DFQATT and CDR2 SNEGSKA (reference sequence). After removal of 1 base from V and 6 bases from J, the junction contained 9 bases not matched to a gene. The CDR3 sequence is 16 residues long. CDR3: CSARVAPGQGANGYTL. The CDR3 DNA is TGCAGTGCTAGAGTTGCACCGGGACAGGGGGCTAATGGCTACACCCTC.

The rearrangement uses TRBV6-4 and TRBJ2-3, with 8 nucleotides matching TRBD1. V lost 6 bases, J lost 2 bases, and 7 bases stayed unmatched. Per the germline V gene, CDR1 is MRHNA and CDR2 is SNTAGT. The CDR3 extends over 15 amino acids. The CDR3 sequence: CASSRSGQATDTQYF. The CDR3 DNA follows: TGTGCCAGCAGCAGATCGGGACAGGCCACAGATACGCAGTATTTT.

This chain uses TRBV29-1 with TRBJ2-7; D remains ambiguous. Germline CDR1 and CDR2: SQVTM and ANQGSEA. The CDR3 contains 13 residues. V was clipped by 5 bases and J by 3 bases, with 14 bases between them. The chain's CDR3 is CSVTGVKSYEQYF. CDR3 DNA sequence: TGCAGCGTTACGGGTGTAAAAAGCTACGAGCAGTACTTC.

This clonotype occurred a few times. The J gene is TRBJ2-4, the V gene TRBV3-1; D gene unclear. Germline CDR1 reads LGHDT; CDR2 reads YNNKEL (reference sequence). Trimming pared 3 bases from V and 6 bases from J, leaving 6 bases between. The CDR3 has 12 residues. This CDR3 reads CASSQRRNIQYF. The CDR3 coding sequence is TGTGCCAGCAGCCAGAGACGAAACATTCAGTACTTC.

This clonotype was seen a few times. J is TRBJ1-5 and V is TRBV20-1; TRBD1 might be the D (5 bases). Deletions cut 3 bases from V and 7 bases from J, with 13 bases between. Germline CDR1 DFQATT, CDR2 SNEGSKA (reference sequence). CDR3 length: 13 residues. The CDR3 region is CSASLGGVQPQHF. CDR3 nucleotides: TGCAGTGCTAGTTTGGGGGGGGTACAGCCCCAGCATTTT.

The genes are TRBV6-2 or TRBV6-3 and TRBJ2-1; 12 bases fit TRBD1. CDR1 is MNHEY and CDR2 is SVGEGT in the germline V gene. V gave up 6 bases and J gave up 7 bases; unmatched junction bases: 10. The CDR3 extends over 16 amino acids. The CDR3 sequence is CASSNGDRGPANEQFF. In nucleotides, the CDR3 is TGTGCCAGCAGCAACGGGGACAGGGGGCCCGCGAATGAGCAGTTCTTC.

This clonotype was recorded a few times. The V call is TRBV7-2, the J call TRBJ2-5, with 9 positions matching TRBD2. The J call may be incorrect, as the DNA end agrees better with TRBJ2-1. Looked up from germline, CDR1 is SGHTA and CDR2 is FQGNSA. The CDR3 is 14 amino acids. CDR3 DNA: TGTGCCAGCGACCTGCGGGGGGGATACAATGAGCAGTTCTTC. It encodes CASDLRGGYNEQFF.

The CDR3 DNA follows: TGCAGCGCCCCCCCACGGGAGGGTAGCGGGAGGGTAGGGGATGAGCAGTTCTTC. It is translated as CSAPPREGSGRVGDEQFF. The chain carries TRBV29-1 and TRBJ2-5, with TRBD2 matching over 11 bases. The J call could be wrong; TRBJ2-1 is a better fit for the DNA end. Germline CDR1 reads SQVTM; CDR2 reads ANQGSEA. The CDR3 has 18 amino acids.

This clonotype was picked up a small number of times. The chain joins TRBV13 to TRBJ2-3; perhaps TRBD2 as D (6 bases). V was trimmed by 5 bases and J by 0 bases, leaving 9 bases between them. The CDR3 loop spans 14 amino acids. Germline V gene sequence: CDR1 PRHDT, CDR2 FYEKMQ (reference sequence). The CDR3 DNA reads TGTGCCAGCAGCCGGACTATTAGCACAGATACGCAGTATTTT. It translates to CASSRTISTDTQYF.

V and J are TRBV29-1 and TRBJ1-4, with 10 bases aligning to TRBD1. CDR1 and CDR2 from the germline V gene are SQVTM and ANQGSEA. Germline trimming cut 6 bases from V and 2 bases from J; bases unmatched to any gene: 9. The length of the CDR3 is 16 residues. CDR3 amino acids: CSVTGGTGATNEKLFF. The CDR3 region has the DNA TGCAGCGTGACTGGGGGGACAGGGGCTACTAATGAAAAACTGTTTTTT.

The chain employs TRBV27 and TRBJ1-5; D call uncertain. Germline CDR1 and CDR2: MNHEY and SMNVEV (reference sequence). The CDR3 runs to 14 residues. V was pared by 4 bases and J by 6 bases, with 13 bases between. The CDR3 region has the DNA TGTGCCAGCAGTTATAAGGAATCGGGTCAGCCCCAGCATTTT. It translates to CASSYKESGQPQHF.

The gene calls are TRBV5-4 and TRBJ1-6, with 10 bases that match TRBD1. The CDR3 is made up of 16 amino acids. Unmatched junction bases numbered 6, after V lost 2 bases and J lost 7 bases. Germline assignment: CDR1 SGHNT and CDR2 YYREEE (reference sequence). This chain's CDR3 is CASSFKGQGRNSPLHF. The CDR3 DNA sequence: TGTGCCAGCAGCTTTAAGGGACAGGGGAGGAATTCACCCCTCCACTTT.

About this clonotype itself: A read error may account for a junction end that differs from germline. V usage is TRBV7-2 and J usage is TRBJ2-7, with a weak D call TRBD1 (5 bases). The CDR3 contains 15 residues. Per germline, CDR1 SGHTA and CDR2 FQGNSA. The CDR3, as DNA: TGTGCCGGCAGCTCACTCGGAATAGGACACTACGAGCAGTACTTC. Residues: CAGSSLGIGHYEQYF.

Regarding this clonotype: At one end the junction does not follow the germline gene, possibly because of a read error. This chain uses TRBV12-3 or TRBV12-4 with TRBJ2-7; D might be TRBD2 (6 bases). The CDR3 consists of 13 residues. The CDR3 region is CAGSPGPGGEQYF. For the CDR3, the DNA is TGTGCCGGCAGTCCCGGGCCCGGGGGCGAGCAGTACTTC.

The chain has TRBV6-5 and TRBJ2-1; tentatively, D is TRBD2 (5 bases). The last part of the DNA fits TRBJ2-7 better; the J call may be wrong. Germline CDR1 is MNHEY and CDR2 is SVGAGI. This CDR3 contains 15 residues. CDR3 nucleotides: TGTGCCAGCAGTTTCGAGCGGTCATCCTCCTACGAGCAGTACTTC. As protein: CASSFERSSSYEQYF.

This clonotype came up a few times. This sequence joins TRBV12-3 or TRBV12-4 and TRBJ1-4; D remains ambiguous. Trimming shortened V by 3 bases and J by 7 bases, and 12 bases separated the two germline ends. The CDR3 consists of 14 residues. The CDR3 loop reads CASSFLGLAEKLFF. CDR3 in DNA: TGTGCCAGCAGTTTTTTAGGGTTGGCTGAAAAACTGTTTTTT.

This clonotype was seen a few times. The genes are TRBV6-1 and TRBJ1-1; D unresolved. Trimming stripped 3 bases from V and 1 base from J, with 6 bases between. This CDR3 is 13 amino acids long. Germline V gene lookup returns CDR1 MNHNS and CDR2 SASEGT. The CDR3 bases are TGTGCCAGCAGTGAGGTACAGAACACTGAAGCTTTCTTT. Protein product: CASSEVQNTEAFF.

Only a few counts were recorded for this clonotype. The chain is built from TRBV4-1 and TRBJ2-7, with 7 bases identical to TRBD2. The CDR3 spans 16 residues. With V trimmed by 3 bases and J by 5 bases, 13 bases remained unmatched. Germline CDR1 MGHRA, CDR2 YSYEKL. The DNA for the CDR3 is TGCGCCAGCAGCCAGGGGCCAGGCGGGAGTGCCCACGAGCAGTACTTC. Its protein is CASSQGPGGSAHEQYF.

This clonotype was counted between two and nine times. CDR3 in DNA: TGTGCCAGCAGCTTAAACCCCTTTTCCAGGGGGCATGCTGAAGCTTTCTTT. Translated: CASSLNPFSRGHAEAFF. This chain uses TRBV7-3 with TRBJ1-1; 8 bases agree with TRBD1. The CDR3 is 17 residues long. V shed 1 base and J 6 bases; nucleotides not matched to a gene: 13. In germline, CDR1 is SGHTA, CDR2 FQGTGA.

This clonotype was seen at least ten times. CDR3: CASSLTGLETIVAGELFF. The DNA of the CDR3 is TGTGCCAGCAGTCTCACGGGACTAGAGACGATTGTGGCCGGGGAGCTGTTTTTT. The genes are TRBV12-3 or TRBV12-4 and TRBJ2-2, with TRBD2 identical over 8 bases. V lost 5 bases to trimming and J lost 6 bases; unmatched junction nucleotides: 17. The CDR3 extends over 18 amino acids.

This sequence joins TRBV5-1 and TRBJ2-3; the match to TRBD2 covers 10 bases. The junction had 5 bases not matched to a gene; V was cut back by 4 bases and J by 0 bases. Germline lookup yields CDR1 SGHRS and CDR2 YFSETQ. This CDR3 has 16 residues. CDR3 residues: CASSAGTSASTDTQYF. In nucleotides, the CDR3 is TGCGCCAGCAGCGCCGGGACTAGCGCGAGCACAGATACGCAGTATTTT.

This chain connects TRBV4-2 to TRBJ1-1, with D perhaps TRBD1 (6 bases). V was shortened by 10 bases and J by 0 bases, with 12 bases between the two germline ends. The germline gives CDR1 LGHNA, CDR2 YNFKEQ. The CDR3 length is 13 residues. CDR3 in amino acids: CATQGQLNTEAFF. The CDR3 bases are TGTGCCACGCAAGGACAGTTGAACACTGAAGCTTTCTTT.

This clonotype was picked up a small number of times. The chain uses TRBV29-1 and TRBJ2-3, with D hard to call. Trimming left V 6 bases short and J 6 bases short, with 10 bases between. This CDR3 is built from 11 residues. Germline V gene lookup returns CDR1 SQVTM and CDR2 ANQGSEA. This CDR3 is CSVRSRDTQYF. CDR3 sequence (DNA): TGCAGCGTCCGAAGTCGGGATACGCAGTATTTT.

This chain joins TRBV20-1 and TRBJ2-5, with D perhaps matching TRBD1 (6 bases). V was trimmed by 1 base and J by 4 bases, leaving 10 bases between them. Germline V gene sequence: CDR1 DFQATT, CDR2 SNEGSKA (reference sequence). The CDR3 runs to 13 residues. The CDR3 DNA sequence: TGCAGTGCTAGAGTGGCACAGGGAGAGACCCAGTACTTC. This encodes CSARVAQGETQYF.

V usage is TRBV7-6 and J usage is TRBJ2-1; tentatively, D is TRBD1 (6 bases). The CDR3 is 15 amino acids. The germline CDR1 and CDR2 sequences are SGHVS and FNYEAQ. Trimming removed 1 base from V and 9 bases from J, with 16 bases in between. The DNA for the CDR3 is TGTGCCAGCAGCTTAGACACTCCACCACAGGGTGAGCAGTTCTTC. As protein: CASSLDTPPQGEQFF.